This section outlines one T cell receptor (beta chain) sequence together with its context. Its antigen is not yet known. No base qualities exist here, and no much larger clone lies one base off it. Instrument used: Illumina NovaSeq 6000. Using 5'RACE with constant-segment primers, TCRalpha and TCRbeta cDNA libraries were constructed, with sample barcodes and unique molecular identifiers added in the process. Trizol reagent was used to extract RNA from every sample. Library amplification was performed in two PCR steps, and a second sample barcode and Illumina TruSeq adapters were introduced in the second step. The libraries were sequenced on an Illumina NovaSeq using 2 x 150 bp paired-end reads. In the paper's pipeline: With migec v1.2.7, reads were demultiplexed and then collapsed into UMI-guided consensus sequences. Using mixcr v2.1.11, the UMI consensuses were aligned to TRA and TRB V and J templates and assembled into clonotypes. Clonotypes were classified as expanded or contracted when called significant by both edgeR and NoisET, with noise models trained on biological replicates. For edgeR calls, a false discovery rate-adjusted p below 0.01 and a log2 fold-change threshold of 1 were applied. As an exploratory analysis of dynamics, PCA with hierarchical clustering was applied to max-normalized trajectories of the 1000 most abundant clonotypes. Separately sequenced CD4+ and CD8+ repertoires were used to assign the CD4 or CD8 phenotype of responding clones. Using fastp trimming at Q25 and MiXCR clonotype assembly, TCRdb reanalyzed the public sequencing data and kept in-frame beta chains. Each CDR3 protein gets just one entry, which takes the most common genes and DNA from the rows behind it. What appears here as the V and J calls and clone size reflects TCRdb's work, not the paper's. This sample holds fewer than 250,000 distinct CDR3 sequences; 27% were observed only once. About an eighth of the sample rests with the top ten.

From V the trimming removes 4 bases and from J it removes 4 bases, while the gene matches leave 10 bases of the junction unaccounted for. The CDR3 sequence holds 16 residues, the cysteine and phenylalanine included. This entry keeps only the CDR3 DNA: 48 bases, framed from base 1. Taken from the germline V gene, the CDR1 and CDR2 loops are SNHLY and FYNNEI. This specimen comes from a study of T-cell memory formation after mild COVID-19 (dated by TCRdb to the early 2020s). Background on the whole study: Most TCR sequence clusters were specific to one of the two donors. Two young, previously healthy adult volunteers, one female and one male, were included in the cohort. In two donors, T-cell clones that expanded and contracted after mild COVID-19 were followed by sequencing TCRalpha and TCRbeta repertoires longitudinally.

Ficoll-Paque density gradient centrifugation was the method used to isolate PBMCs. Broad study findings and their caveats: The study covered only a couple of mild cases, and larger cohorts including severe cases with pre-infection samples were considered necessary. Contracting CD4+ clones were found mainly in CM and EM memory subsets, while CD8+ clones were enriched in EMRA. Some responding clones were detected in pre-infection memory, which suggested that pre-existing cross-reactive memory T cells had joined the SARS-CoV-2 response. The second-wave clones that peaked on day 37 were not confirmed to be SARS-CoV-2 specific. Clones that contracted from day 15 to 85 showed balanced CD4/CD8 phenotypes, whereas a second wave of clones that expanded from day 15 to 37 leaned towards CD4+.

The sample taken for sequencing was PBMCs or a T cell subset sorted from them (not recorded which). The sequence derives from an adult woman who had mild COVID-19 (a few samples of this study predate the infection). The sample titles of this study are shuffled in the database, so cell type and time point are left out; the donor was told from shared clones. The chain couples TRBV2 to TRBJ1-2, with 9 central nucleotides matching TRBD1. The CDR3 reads CASSGTGDSSGYGYTF. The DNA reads TGTGCCAGCAGTGGGACAGGGGATTCGTCGGGCTATGGCTACACCTTC.